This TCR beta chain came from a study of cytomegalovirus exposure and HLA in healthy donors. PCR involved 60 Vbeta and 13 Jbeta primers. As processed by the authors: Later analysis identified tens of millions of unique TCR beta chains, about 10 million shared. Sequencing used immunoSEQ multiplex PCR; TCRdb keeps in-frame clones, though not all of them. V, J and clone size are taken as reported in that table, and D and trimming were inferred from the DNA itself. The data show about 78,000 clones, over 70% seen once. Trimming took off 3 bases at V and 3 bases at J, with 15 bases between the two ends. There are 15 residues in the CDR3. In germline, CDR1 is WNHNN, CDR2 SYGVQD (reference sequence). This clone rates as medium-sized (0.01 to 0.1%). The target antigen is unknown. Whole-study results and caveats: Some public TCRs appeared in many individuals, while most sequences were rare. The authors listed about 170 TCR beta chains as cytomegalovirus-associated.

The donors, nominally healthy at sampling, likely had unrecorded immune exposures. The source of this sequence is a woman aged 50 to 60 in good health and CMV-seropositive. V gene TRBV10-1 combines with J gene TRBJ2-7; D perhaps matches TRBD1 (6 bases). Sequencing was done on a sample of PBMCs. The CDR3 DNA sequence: TGCGCCAGCAGTGATAGGGGGACAACCGTCTACGAGCAGTACTTC. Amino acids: CASSDRGTTVYEQYF.